What follows describes a single T cell receptor beta chain. Its specificity is unknown. Clones were read by immunoSEQ multiplex PCR, and TCRdb kept only the in-frame ones, dropping some. Seen here are about 250,000 clones, about 90% observed once, and the top ten hold about 12%. The record originates from a study of cytomegalovirus exposure and HLA in healthy donors. Study conclusions and caveats: Most TCR sequences were seen very rarely across donors, but some public TCRs occurred in many.

Germline CDR1 reads SGHNT; CDR2 reads YYREEE (reference sequence). The CDR3 runs to 16 residues. V dropped 0 bases and J dropped 4 bases, with 16 bases sitting between them. Separate from the roughly 630-subject first cohort was the approximately 120-subject validation cohort, to which the donors belonged. The sequenced sample was PBMCs. This receptor was identified in a young man in good health and CMV-seropositive. V gene TRBV5-4 combines with J gene TRBJ1-2; tentative D call: TRBD1 (5 bases). Written as DNA, the CDR3 is TGTGCCAGCAGCTTGGGGGGAAGGGGAGCGCTCTATGGCTACACCTTC. Amino acid sequence: CASSLGGRGALYGYTF.